This section outlines one T cell receptor beta chain sequence together with its context. V was cut by 2 bases and J by 15 bases, with 10 bases left in between. The CDR3 is 11 amino acids. The V gene's germline CDR1 is MNHNY and CDR2 SVGAGI (reference sequence). This sample stems from a study of Ad26.COV2.S vaccination and SARS-CoV-2 variants. For the study at large: As a participant in COV1001, the donor was in the Ad26.COV2.S trial arm. Into the muscle, Ad26.COV2.S was dosed once or twice, 56 days apart.

Data came from immunoSEQ multiplex PCR; TCRdb stores just in-frame clones and leaves some out. The profile shows 350,000 to 400,000 clones, about nine tenths of them singletons. Sample treatment: approximately 18 received Ad26.COV2.S at low or high dose, single or two shots; 5 received placebo; per-sample allocation not given. Sample collection was performed on day 63 after the first vaccine or placebo injection. This adult donor, from Boston, was 18-55 years old. This clonotype was sampled from a person between 18 and 59 years old who received the Ad26.COV2.S COVID-19 vaccine or a placebo. V gene TRBV6-6 combines with J gene TRBJ1-4, with no clear D. Sample: peripheral blood, taken in a trial of Ad26.COV2.S vaccine versus placebo. As DNA, the CDR3 is TGTGCCAGCAGTTACGGCCGAAGGATGTTTTTT. Amino acid sequence: CASSYGRRMFF.